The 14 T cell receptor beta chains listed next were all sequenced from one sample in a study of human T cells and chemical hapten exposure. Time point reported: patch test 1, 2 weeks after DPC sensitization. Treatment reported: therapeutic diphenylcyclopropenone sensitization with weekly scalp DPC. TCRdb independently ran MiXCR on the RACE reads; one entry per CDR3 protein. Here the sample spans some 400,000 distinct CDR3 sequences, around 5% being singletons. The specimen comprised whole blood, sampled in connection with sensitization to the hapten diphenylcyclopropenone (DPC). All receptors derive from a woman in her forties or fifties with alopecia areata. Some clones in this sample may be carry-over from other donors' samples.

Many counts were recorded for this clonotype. CDR3 region: CASSSGDGNSPLHF. The CDR3 bases are TGCGCCAGCAGCTCAGGGGATGGCAATTCACCCCTCCACTTT. The chain couples TRBV5-1 to TRBJ1-6; D is perhaps TRBD1 (6 bases). The CDR3 spans 14 residues. Between the trimmed V and J ends, which lost 3 bases and 7 bases, there was a span of 11 bases. Germline V lookup: CDR1 SGHRS, CDR2 YFSETQ.

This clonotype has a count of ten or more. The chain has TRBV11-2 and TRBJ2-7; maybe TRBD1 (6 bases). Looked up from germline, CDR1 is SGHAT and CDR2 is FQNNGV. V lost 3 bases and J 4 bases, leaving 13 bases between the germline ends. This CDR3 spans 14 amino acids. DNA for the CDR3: TGTGCCAGCAGCTTTGGGGGCCCCATATACGAGCAGTACTTC. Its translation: CASSFGGPIYEQYF.

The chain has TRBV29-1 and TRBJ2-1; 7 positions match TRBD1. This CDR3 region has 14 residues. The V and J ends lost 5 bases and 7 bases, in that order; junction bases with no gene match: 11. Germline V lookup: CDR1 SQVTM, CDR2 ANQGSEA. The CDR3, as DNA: TGCAGCGTTCCTCTACAGGGGAGAAGAAATGAGCAGTTCTTC. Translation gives CSVPLQGRRNEQFF.

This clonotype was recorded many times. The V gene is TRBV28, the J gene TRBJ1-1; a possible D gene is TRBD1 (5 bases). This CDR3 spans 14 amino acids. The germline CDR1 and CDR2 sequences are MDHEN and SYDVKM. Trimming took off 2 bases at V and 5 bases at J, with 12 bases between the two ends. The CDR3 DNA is TGTGCCAGCAGTTTACCAGGGCCGGGAACTGAAGCTTTCTTT. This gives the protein CASSLPGPGTEAFF.

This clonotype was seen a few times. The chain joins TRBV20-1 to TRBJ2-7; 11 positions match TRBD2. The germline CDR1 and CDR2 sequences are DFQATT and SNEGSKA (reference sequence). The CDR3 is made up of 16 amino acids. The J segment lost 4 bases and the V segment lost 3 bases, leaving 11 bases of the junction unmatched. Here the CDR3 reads CSASTGTSGRRYEQYF. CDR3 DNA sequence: TGCAGTGCTAGTACAGGAACTAGCGGGAGAAGATACGAGCAGTACTTC.

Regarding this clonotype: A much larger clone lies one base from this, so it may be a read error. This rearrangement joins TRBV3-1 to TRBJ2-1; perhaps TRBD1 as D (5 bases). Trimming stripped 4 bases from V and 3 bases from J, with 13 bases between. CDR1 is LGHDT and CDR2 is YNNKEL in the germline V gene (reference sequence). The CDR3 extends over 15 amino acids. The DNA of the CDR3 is TGTGCCAGCAGCCGAGTCGGACAAAGCTACAATGAGCAGTTCTTC. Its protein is CASSRVGQSYNEQFF.

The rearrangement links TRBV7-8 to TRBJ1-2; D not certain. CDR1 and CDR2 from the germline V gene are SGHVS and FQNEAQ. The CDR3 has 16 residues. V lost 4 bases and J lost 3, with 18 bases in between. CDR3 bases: TGTGCCAGCAGCTCCCTGGCCGGGTTCGATGACTATGGCTACACCTTC. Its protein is CASSSLAGFDDYGYTF.

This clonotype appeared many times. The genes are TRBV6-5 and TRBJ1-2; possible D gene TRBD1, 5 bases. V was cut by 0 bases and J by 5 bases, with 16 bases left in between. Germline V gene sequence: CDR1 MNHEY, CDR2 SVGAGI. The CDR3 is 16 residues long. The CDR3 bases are TGTGCCAGCAGTTACTCGAGTACGGGGGGGAGGTATGGCTACACCTTC. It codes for CASSYSSTGGRYGYTF.

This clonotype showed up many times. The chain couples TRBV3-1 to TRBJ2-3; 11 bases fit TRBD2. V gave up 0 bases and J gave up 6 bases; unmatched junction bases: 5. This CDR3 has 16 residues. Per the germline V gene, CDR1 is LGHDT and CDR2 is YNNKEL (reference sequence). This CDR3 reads CASSQDSGLAEDTQYF. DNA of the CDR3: TGTGCCAGCAGCCAAGATTCGGGACTAGCGGAGGATACGCAGTATTTT.

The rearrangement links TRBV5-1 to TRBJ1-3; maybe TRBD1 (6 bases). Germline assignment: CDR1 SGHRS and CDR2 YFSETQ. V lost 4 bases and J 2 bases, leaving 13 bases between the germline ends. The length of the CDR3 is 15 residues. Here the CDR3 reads CASSNEGQTGNTIYF. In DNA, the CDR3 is TGCGCCAGCAGCAATGAGGGACAAACTGGAAACACCATATATTTT.

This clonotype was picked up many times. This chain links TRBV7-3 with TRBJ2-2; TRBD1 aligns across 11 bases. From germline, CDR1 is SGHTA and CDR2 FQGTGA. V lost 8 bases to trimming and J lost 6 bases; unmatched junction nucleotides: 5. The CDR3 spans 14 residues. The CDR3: CASSSGQGAGELFF. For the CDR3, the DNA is TGTGCCAGCTCCTCGGGACAGGGGGCCGGGGAGCTGTTTTTT.

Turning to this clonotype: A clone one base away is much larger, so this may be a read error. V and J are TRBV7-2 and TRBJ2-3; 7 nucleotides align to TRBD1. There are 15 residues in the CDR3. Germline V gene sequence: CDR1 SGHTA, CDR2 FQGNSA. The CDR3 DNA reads TGTGCCAGCAGCTCCCAGAGCCCGGGGACAGATACGCGGTATTTT. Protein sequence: CASSSQSPGTDTRYF.

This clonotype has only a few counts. The chain's CDR3 is CASSLNGAGSYNEQFF. Here the CDR3 DNA reads TGTGCCAGCTCACTTAACGGAGCGGGGTCCTACAATGAGCAGTTCTTC. The chain carries TRBV18 and TRBJ2-1; 7 nucleotides align to TRBD2. CDR3 size: 16 residues. V lost 4 bases and J lost 1; bases outside the gene matches: 7. Germline values: CDR1 KGHSH, CDR2 LQKENI.

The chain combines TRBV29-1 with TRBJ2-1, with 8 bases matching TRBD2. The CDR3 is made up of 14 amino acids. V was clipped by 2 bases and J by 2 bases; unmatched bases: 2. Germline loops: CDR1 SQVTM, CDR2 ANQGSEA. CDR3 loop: CSVEKRETYNEQFF. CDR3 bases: TGCAGCGTTGAAAAGCGGGAGACCTACAATGAGCAGTTCTTC.